The 16 T cell receptor beta chains given below trace back to one sample, sequenced in a study of CD8 T cells in ankylosing spondylitis. Study-level findings and limits: A motif in TCR beta, a set of 8 or 9 highly homologous variants, appeared characteristic of ankylosing spondylitis blood.

TCRdb redid the calling of the 5' RACE reads with MiXCR, one entry per CDR3 protein. The data show approximately 140,000 distinct CDR3 sequences, about a sixth seen once. The antigens these receptors bind are not known. The sequenced sample was blood, either unsorted or a sorted T cell fraction (not recorded which). These receptors all stem from a male donor with ankylosing spondylitis.

This rearrangement joins TRBV7-9 to TRBJ1-1; 7 nucleotides agree with TRBD1. Germline V lookup: CDR1 SEHNR, CDR2 FQNEAQ (reference sequence). Unmatched junction bases numbered 10, after V lost 5 bases and J lost 1 base. The CDR3 covers 16 residues. In DNA, the CDR3 is TGTGCCAGCAGCCCACCTGGCAGGGGGGCGAACACTGAAGCTTTCTTT. Amino acids: CASSPPGRGANTEAFF.

There are a few counts of this clonotype. The gene calls are TRBV7-6 and TRBJ2-7; TRBD2 is a possible D gene (5 bases). Germline V gives CDR1 SGHVS, CDR2 FNYEAQ. V gave up 1 base and J gave up 7 bases, with 8 bases separating them. This CDR3 is 12 amino acids long. DNA of the CDR3: TGTGCCAGCAGCTTAGAAGGGAGAGAGCAGTACTTC. Amino acids: CASSLEGREQYF.

This clonotype has only a few counts. The V and J genes are TRBV29-1 and TRBJ2-7; D not certain. There are 14 residues in the CDR3. The germline gives CDR1 SQVTM, CDR2 ANQGSEA. V was cut by 7 bases and J by 7 bases, with 23 bases left in between. The CDR3 DNA is TGCAGCGCTGTCGTCCCGGAGCCTCTGGGAGAGCAGTACTTC. This encodes CSAVVPEPLGEQYF.

This clonotype turned up a few times. This chain uses TRBV29-1 with TRBJ2-5; D not resolved. V lost 3 bases and J lost 2, with 1 base in between. Germline lookup yields CDR1 SQVTM and CDR2 ANQGSEA. The length of the CDR3 is 10 residues. CDR3 loop: CSVDQETQYF. The DNA for the CDR3 is TGCAGCGTTGATCAAGAGACCCAGTACTTC.

This clonotype has more than one count but fewer than ten. The gene calls are TRBV14 and TRBJ2-7; 10 bases fit TRBD2. CDR1 and CDR2 (germline): SGHDN, FVKESK. V lost 0 bases and J lost 9; bases outside the gene matches: 14. This CDR3 region has 17 residues. CDR3 DNA: TGTGCCAGCAGCCAAGAGTCTAGCGGGAGTCTTAGAGTGCGGCAGTACTTC. It codes for CASSQESSGSLRVRQYF.

This clonotype was seen at least ten times. J is TRBJ2-1 and V is TRBV7-9; the match to TRBD2 covers 14 bases. CDR3 length: 21 residues. Trimming at V came to 5 bases and at J to 6 bases, leaving 21 bases not matched to a gene. Germline V gene lookup returns CDR1 SEHNR and CDR2 FQNEAQ (reference sequence). CDR3 residues: CASSRVLTGTHGTSGSNEQFF. CDR3 nucleotides: TGTGCCAGCAGCCGTGTACTAACGGGGACACACGGGACTAGCGGGAGCAATGAGCAGTTCTTC. Full variable domain (remainder filled in from reference TRBV7-9 and TRBJ2-1): DTGVSQNPRHKITKRGQNVTFRCDPISEHNRLYWYRQTLGQGPEFLTYFQNEAQLEKSRLLSDRFSAERPKGSFSTLEIQRTEQGDSAMYLCASSRVLTGTHGTSGSNEQFFGPGTRLTVL.

This clonotype occurred a few times. This chain connects TRBV4-1 to TRBJ2-5; TRBD1 might be the D (5 bases). V lost 3 bases and J lost 1, with 12 bases in between. Looked up from germline, CDR1 is MGHRA and CDR2 is YSYEKL. The length of the CDR3 is 15 residues. The CDR3 nucleotides read TGCGCCAGCAGCCATCGGTCAGGGTTCCAAGAGACCCAGTACTTC. Translated, it gives CASSHRSGFQETQYF.

At least ten counts were recorded for this clonotype. V is TRBV7-9 and J is TRBJ2-7; 7 bases match TRBD2. The CDR3 sequence is 14 residues long. The germline gives CDR1 SEHNR, CDR2 FQNEAQ (reference sequence). V dropped 0 bases and J dropped 1; count of bases not matched to a gene: 0. The CDR3 reads CASSLAGGSYEQYF. CDR3 DNA: TGTGCCAGCAGCTTAGCCGGGGGGTCCTACGAGCAGTACTTC.

This clonotype was detected a few times. This sequence joins TRBV7-9 and TRBJ2-3; D may match TRBD1 or TRBD2 (6 bases each). V lost 3 bases and J 4 bases, leaving 8 bases between the germline ends. Germline V gives CDR1 SEHNR, CDR2 FQNEAQ (reference sequence). The length of the CDR3 is 13 residues. The CDR3 region is CASSFRGPDTQYF. DNA of the CDR3: TGTGCCAGCAGCTTTCGGGGGCCAGATACGCAGTATTTT.

This clonotype was observed a few times. This sequence joins TRBV7-2 and TRBJ2-1, with 9 positions matching TRBD1. The CDR3 runs to 15 residues. Losses at the gene ends were 0 bases for V and 12 bases for J; bases not matched to a gene: 9. Germline CDR1 reads SGHTA; CDR2 reads FQGNSA. The chain's CDR3 is CASSLAGTGFFGQFF. The CDR3 DNA reads as TGTGCCAGCAGCTTAGCTGGGACAGGGTTTTTTGGGCAGTTCTTC.

The CDR3 region has the DNA TGTGCCAGCAGTCCCTCCCCGGCAGGGGGAAACACCATATATTTT. This translates into CASSPSPAGGNTIYF. The J gene is TRBJ1-3, the V gene TRBV27; D might be TRBD1 (5 bases). In germline, CDR1 is MNHEY, CDR2 SMNVEV (reference sequence). The CDR3 runs to 15 residues. V lost 5 bases, J lost 4 bases, and 15 bases lay in between.

This clonotype was counted many times. The CDR3 DNA reads as TGTGCCAGCAGTTTTGGGGAGGTTTTCGCAGATACGCAGTATTTT. Its translation: CASSFGEVFADTQYF. V gene TRBV12-3 or TRBV12-4 combines with J gene TRBJ2-3; maybe TRBD2 (6 bases). The V and J ends lost 3 bases and 4 bases respectively, with 14 bases between them. The CDR3 has 15 residues.

This clonotype was picked up one time. The chain uses TRBV20-1 and TRBJ2-1; 14 positions match TRBD2. The CDR3 consists of 14 residues. Germline V gives CDR1 DFQATT, CDR2 SNEGSKA (reference sequence). CDR3 in amino acids: CSLEGLAGAGEQFF. As DNA, the CDR3 is TGCAGCTTGGAGGGACTAGCGGGAGCCGGTGAGCAGTTCTTC.

This clonotype was observed a few times. The chain has TRBV20-1 and TRBJ1-1; no definite D call. Germline V gene sequence: CDR1 DFQATT, CDR2 SNEGSKA (reference sequence). This CDR3 region has 12 residues. CDR3 region: CQPRRKNTEAFF. The CDR3 DNA is TGCCAGCCCCGCAGGAAGAACACTGAAGCTTTCTTT.

A few counts support this clonotype. This sequence joins TRBV5-1 and TRBJ1-6; TRBD1 might be the D (5 bases). This CDR3 spans 14 amino acids. The V gene lost 1 base and the J gene lost 7 bases, with 9 bases spanning the gap. Germline-derived CDR1 and CDR2 are SGHRS and YFSETQ. CDR3 nucleotides: TGCGCCAGCAGCTTGAGTCAGGGAAATTCACCCCTCCACTTT. Translation gives CASSLSQGNSPLHF.

The J gene is TRBJ1-1, the V gene TRBV9; the match to TRBD1 covers 10 bases. The CDR3 is 14 amino acids. Trimming cost V 3 bases and J 5 bases; bases outside gene matches: 4. Germline assignment: CDR1 SGDLS and CDR2 YYNGEE. The CDR3 region is CASSGGQGGTEAFF. The DNA for the CDR3 is TGTGCCAGCAGCGGTGGACAGGGGGGAACTGAAGCTTTCTTT.